These 16 T cell receptor beta chains share one sample of origin, sequenced in a study of PD-L1 blockade in urothelial cancer. Only in-frame clones appear in the TCRdb table, and some are missing; sequencing was by immunoSEQ multiplex PCR. The sample carries more than 90,000 clones, roughly 85% recorded once. Described time point: peripheral blood 6 weeks after treatment start. The starting material was PBMCs, obtained around atezolizumab (anti-PD-L1) treatment. The receptors come from a man between 65 and 80 years old with urothelial cancer.

This sequence joins TRBV9 and TRBJ2-7; 12 bases agree with TRBD2. V lost 4 bases and J lost 5; bases outside the gene matches: 10. Per the germline V gene, CDR1 is SGDLS and CDR2 is YYNGEE. CDR3 length equals 16 residues. The CDR3 here is CASSPSGRALMDEQYF. The CDR3 bases are TGTGCCAGCAGCCCTAGCGGGAGGGCCTTAATGGACGAGCAGTACTTC.

The chain links TRBV28 to TRBJ1-2, with D perhaps matching TRBD1 (5 bases). CDR1 and CDR2 (germline): MDHEN, SYDVKM. The V end lost 9 bases, the J end lost 8 bases, and 16 bases lay between the germline ends. The CDR3 has 12 residues. Written as DNA, the CDR3 is TGTGCCAGTACCATTCTCTCAGGGGGCTACACCTTC. As protein: CASTILSGGYTF.

V gene TRBV2 combines with J gene TRBJ1-1; TRBD1 aligns across 7 bases. Germline V CDR1 and CDR2: SNHLY, FYNNEI. This CDR3 has 14 residues. The trim removed 6 bases at V and 1 base at J, leaving 5 bases unmatched. CDR3 DNA: TGTGCCAGCAGAAATCAGGGGGGGAACACTGAAGCTTTCTTT. Translation gives CASRNQGGNTEAFF.

The genes are TRBV25-1 and TRBJ1-6; D uncertain. The CDR3 is 14 amino acids. V was pared by 0 bases and J by 10 bases, with 10 bases between. CDR1 is MGHDK and CDR2 is SYGVNS in the germline V gene. The CDR3 protein is CASSEYNSQSPLHF. The DNA for the CDR3 is TGTGCCAGCAGTGAATATAACTCTCAATCACCCCTCCACTTT.

This chain joins TRBV7-9 and TRBJ2-5, with TRBD1 matching 10 bases. CDR3 length equals 16 residues. Germline loops: CDR1 SEHNR, CDR2 FQNEAQ (reference sequence). V was pared by 3 bases and J by 5 bases, with 9 bases of the junction left unmatched. The CDR3 spells CASSLGPGQGTETQYF. The CDR3 DNA follows: TGTGCCAGCAGCTTGGGACCGGGACAGGGGACGGAGACCCAGTACTTC. The variable domain in full, completed from reference TRBV7-9 and TRBJ2-5, reads DTGVSQNPRHKITKRGQNVTFRCDPISEHNRLYWYRQTLGQGPEFLTYFQNEAQLEKSRLLSDRFSAERPKGSFSTLEIQRTEQGDSAMYLCASSLGPGQGTETQYFGPGTRLLVL.

This clone was found once. The V gene is TRBV5-1, the J gene TRBJ2-3, with 7 positions matching TRBD1. Per the germline V gene, CDR1 is SGHRS and CDR2 is YFSETQ. V shed 2 bases and J 1 base; nucleotides not matched to a gene: 4. The CDR3 consists of 15 residues. The CDR3 coding sequence is TGCGCCAGCAGCTTCGTCACAGGGGGCACAGATACGCAGTATTTT. Amino acid sequence: CASSFVTGGTDTQYF.

V and J are TRBV11-2 and TRBJ2-5; D ambiguous. This CDR3 spans 14 amino acids. The ends were cut back, 5 bases at V and 2 bases at J, with 12 bases in the middle. Germline V gene data show CDR1 as SGHAT and CDR2 as FQNNGV. CDR3 nucleotides: TGTGCCAGCAGCCATCACGCTAGGCAAGAGACCCAGTACTTC. Its translation is CASSHHARQETQYF. The full variable domain, in which reference TRBV11-2 and TRBJ2-5 provide the parts outside the CDR3, is EAGVAQSPRYKIIEKRQSVAFWCNPISGHATLYWYQQILGQGPKLLIQFQNNGVVDDSQLPKDRFSAERLKGVDSTLKIQPAKLEDSAVYLCASSHHARQETQYFGPGTRLLVL.

The chain is built from TRBV5-1 and TRBJ1-1, with TRBD1 as a possible D gene (5 bases). Germline assignment: CDR1 SGHRS and CDR2 YFSETQ. V was pared by 4 bases and J by 0 bases, with 13 bases between. This CDR3 is built from 15 residues. In nucleotides, the CDR3 is TGCGCCAGCAGCGATCAAGGGGCAATGAACACTGAAGCTTTCTTT. Its translation: CASSDQGAMNTEAFF.

The genes are TRBV7-9 and TRBJ2-7; TRBD2 matches at 10 bases. CDR1 SEHNR and CDR2 FQNEAQ come from the germline V gene (reference sequence). J lost 6 bases, V lost 0 bases, and 8 bases had no gene match. The CDR3 has 16 residues. CDR3 amino acids: CASSLARAGGPGEQYF. In DNA form, the CDR3 reads TGTGCCAGCAGCTTAGCTAGAGCGGGAGGGCCTGGCGAGCAGTACTTC.

The chain links TRBV5-6 to TRBJ2-2, with a possible D match to TRBD1 (6 bases). The CDR3 extends over 16 amino acids. V lost 4 bases and J 0 bases, leaving 13 bases between the germline ends. Germline assignment: CDR1 SGHDT and CDR2 YYEEEE. The CDR3 region is CASSPFRGTNTGELFF. CDR3 DNA: TGTGCCAGCAGCCCGTTCAGGGGAACGAACACCGGGGAGCTGTTTTTT. Based on the CDR3 plus reference TRBV5-6 and TRBJ2-2, the full variable domain is DAGVTQSPTHLIKTRGQQVTLRCSPKSGHDTVSWYQQALGQGPQFIFQYYEEEERQRGNFPDRFSGHQFPNYSSELNVNALLLGDSALYLCASSPFRGTNTGELFFGEGSRLTVL.

This chain joins TRBV7-3 and TRBJ1-1; no definite D call. Per the germline V gene, CDR1 is SGHTA and CDR2 is FQGTGA. V was shortened by 4 bases and J by 1 base, with 7 bases between the two germline ends. CDR3 size: 13 residues. The CDR3 region is CASSSRRNTEAFF. The DNA of the CDR3 is TGTGCCAGCAGCTCCAGAAGGAACACTGAAGCTTTCTTT.

The rearrangement links TRBV4-2 to TRBJ2-3; 11 positions match TRBD2. This CDR3 contains 15 residues. Germline CDR1 LGHNA, CDR2 YNFKEQ. Trimming at V came to 0 bases and at J to 4 bases, leaving 0 bases not matched to a gene. The CDR3 spells CASSQELAGADTQYF. The CDR3, as DNA: TGTGCCAGCAGCCAAGAACTAGCGGGAGCAGATACGCAGTATTTT.

This chain joins TRBV6-6 and TRBJ2-3; 8 nucleotides match TRBD1. J was trimmed by 3 bases and V by 7 bases; bases with no gene match: 9. Germline values: CDR1 MNHNY, CDR2 SVGAGI (reference sequence). This CDR3 is 15 amino acids long. The CDR3 sequence: CASISTGGRTDTQYF. CDR3 bases: TGTGCCAGCATCTCAACAGGGGGTAGGACAGATACGCAGTATTTT.

V is TRBV15 and J is TRBJ2-3, with 11 bases that match TRBD2. The germline CDR1 and CDR2 sequences are LNHNV and YYDKDF (reference sequence). V lost 5 bases and J lost 2; bases outside the gene matches: 6. This CDR3 region has 16 residues. Here the CDR3 DNA reads TGTGCCACCAGCGCCAGACTAGCGGGGAACACAGATACGCAGTATTTT. Its protein is CATSARLAGNTDTQYF.

This sequence joins TRBV7-2 and TRBJ2-1; 9 bases are shared with TRBD2. With 4 bases clipped from V and 4 bases from J, the junction kept 5 bases outside the gene matches. The CDR3 is 15 amino acids. CDR1 is SGHTA, CDR2 FQGNSA, per germline. CDR3 region: CASSSGLANYNEQFF. Written as DNA, the CDR3 is TGTGCCAGCAGCTCCGGACTAGCGAATTACAATGAGCAGTTCTTC.

In its sample, this clone was seen once. V and J are TRBV29-1 and TRBJ1-2; 11 nucleotides match TRBD1. The CDR3 length is 13 residues. Germline assignment: CDR1 SQVTM and CDR2 ANQGSEA. The ends lost 4 bases at V and 3 bases at J; junction bases unmatched: 1. CDR3 region: CSVGGQGDYGYTF. In DNA form, the CDR3 reads TGCAGCGTTGGGGGACAGGGGGACTATGGCTACACCTTC.